This T cell receptor beta chain comes out of a study of CXCR3-negative and CXCR3-positive naive CD8 T cells. General observations from the study: Greater hydrophobicity was found in TRB CDR3s of CXCR3-positive naive cells than of CXCR3-negative naive cells.

Germline assignment: CDR1 SGDLS and CDR2 YYNGEE. The CDR3 runs to 18 residues. Concerning this clonotype: Its antigen is not known.

The TRB libraries of cDNA were built by UMI-labeled 5' RACE. TCRdb re-analyzed the 5' RACE reads; it lists each CDR3 protein once, without DNA. The sample's table shows tens of thousands of distinct CDR3 sequences. This receptor was identified in a human donor in good health. Some clones in this sample may be carry-over from other donors' samples. The rearrangement joins TRBV9 to TRBJ2-1. The specimen was naive CXCR3+ CD8+ T cells from blood. Subset given: CD45RO-CCR7+CD27+CD95- naive CD8+ T cells expressing CXCR3 (TNR3+). The CDR3 loop reads CASSVAQSGTFPYNEQFF.